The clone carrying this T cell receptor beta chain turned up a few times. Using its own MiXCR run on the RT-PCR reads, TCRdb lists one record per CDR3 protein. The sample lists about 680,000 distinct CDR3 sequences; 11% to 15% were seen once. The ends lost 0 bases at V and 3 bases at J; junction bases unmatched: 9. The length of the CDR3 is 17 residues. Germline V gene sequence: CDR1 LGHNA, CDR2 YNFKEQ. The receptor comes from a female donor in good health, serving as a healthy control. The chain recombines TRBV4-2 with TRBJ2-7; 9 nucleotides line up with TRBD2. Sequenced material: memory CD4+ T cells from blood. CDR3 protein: CASSQDERLAVGYEQYF. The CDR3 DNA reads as TGTGCCAGCAGCCAAGACGAGAGACTAGCGGTAGGCTACGAGCAGTACTTC.